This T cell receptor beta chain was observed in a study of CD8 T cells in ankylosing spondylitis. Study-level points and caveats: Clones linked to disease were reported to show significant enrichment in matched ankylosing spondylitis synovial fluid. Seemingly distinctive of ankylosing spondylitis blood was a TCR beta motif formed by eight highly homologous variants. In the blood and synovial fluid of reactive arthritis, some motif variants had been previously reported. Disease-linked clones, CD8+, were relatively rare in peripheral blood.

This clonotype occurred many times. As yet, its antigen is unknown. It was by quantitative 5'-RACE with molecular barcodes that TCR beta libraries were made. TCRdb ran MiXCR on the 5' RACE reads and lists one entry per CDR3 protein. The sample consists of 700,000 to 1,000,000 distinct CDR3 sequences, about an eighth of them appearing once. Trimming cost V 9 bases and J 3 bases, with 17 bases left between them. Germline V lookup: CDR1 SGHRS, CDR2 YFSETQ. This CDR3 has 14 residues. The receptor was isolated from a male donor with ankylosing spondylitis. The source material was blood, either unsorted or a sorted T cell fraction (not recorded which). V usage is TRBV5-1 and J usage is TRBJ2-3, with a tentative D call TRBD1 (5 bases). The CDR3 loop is CATSQGDTTDTQYF. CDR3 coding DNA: TGCGCCACCTCCCAGGGTGACACAACAGATACGCAGTATTTT. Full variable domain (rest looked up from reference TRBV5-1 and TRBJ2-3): KAGVTQTPRYLIKTRGQQVTLSCSPISGHRSVSWYQQTPGQGLQFLFEYFSETQRNKGNFPGRFSGRQFSNSRSEMNVSTLELGDSALYLCATSQGDTTDTQYFGPGTRLTVL.